This T cell receptor beta chain was recovered during a study of T-cell reconstitution after alpha-beta-depleted transplantation in children. Trimming shortened V by 3 bases and J by 3 bases, and 29 bases separated the two germline ends. CDR3 size: 19 residues. The germline V gene encodes CDR1 DFQATT and CDR2 SNEGSKA (reference sequence). This clonotype was found a few times. As it was prepared, the TCRbeta library received unique molecular identifiers. Via MiXCR, TCRdb re-called the PCR reads, giving one row per CDR3 protein. The sample consists of some 600,000 distinct CDR3 sequences, approximately 16% of them appearing once.

Source: PBMCs from the stem cell graft donor, taken from the stem cell graft. The J gene is TRBJ1-1, the V gene TRBV20-1, with D perhaps TRBD1 (6 bases). This clonotype originated in a human donor who donated a stem cell graft to a child with acute myeloid leukemia. CDR3 coding DNA: TGCAGTGCTAGGGAATTACCCCGGGACATCCTTACTTTGGACACTGAAGCTTTCTTT. Amino acid sequence: CSARELPRDILTLDTEAFF.